These 22 T cell receptor beta chains share one sample of origin, sequenced in a study of T cells in localized non-small cell lung cancer. Data came from immunoSEQ multiplex PCR; TCRdb stores just in-frame clones and leaves some out. This table has 25,000 to 35,000 clones, just under 80% appearing once. Sample: peripheral blood, taken before any cancer treatment. These receptors originate from a male donor aged 60 or over with stage III squamous cell lung carcinoma.

V gene TRBV6-5 combines with J gene TRBJ2-4, with D perhaps TRBD2 (5 bases). The germline V gene has CDR1 MNHEY and CDR2 SVGAGI. This CDR3 spans 13 amino acids. V lost 6 bases, J lost 8 bases, and 14 bases lay in between. CDR3 DNA sequence: TGTGCCAGCAGCTCTAGCCCCCCCGACATTCAGTACTTC. Translation: CASSSSPPDIQYF.

The CDR3 coding sequence is TGTGCCAGCTCATTAGGGGTTAGTTCACCCCTCCACTTT. It encodes CASSLGVSSPLHF. The chain employs TRBV7-3 and TRBJ1-6, with a weak D call TRBD1 (5 bases). The CDR3 length is 13 residues. Trimming removed 8 bases at V and 9 bases at J, with 14 bases between. Germline CDR1 reads SGHTA; CDR2 reads FQGTGA.

The chain uses TRBV5-1 and TRBJ1-1; no clear D gene. This CDR3 contains 15 residues. From germline, CDR1 is SGHRS and CDR2 YFSETQ. Trimming cost V 4 bases and J 1 base, with 14 bases left between them. CDR3 in amino acids: CASSLDEGANTEAFF. The CDR3 region has the DNA TGCGCCAGCAGCCTGGACGAGGGCGCGAACACTGAAGCTTTCTTT.

The chain joins TRBV28 to TRBJ1-6, with D tentatively TRBD1 (6 bases). Germline loops: CDR1 MDHEN, CDR2 SYDVKM. Trimming removed 5 bases at V and 7 bases at J, with 15 bases between. This CDR3 comprises 15 residues. CDR3 bases: TGTGCCAGCAGTATAACCGGGACATTAAATTCACCCCTCCACTTT. Translating gives CASSITGTLNSPLHF. The full variable domain, rest sourced from reference TRBV28 and TRBJ1-6, is DVKVTQSSRYLVKRTGEKVFLECVQDMDHENMFWYRQDPGLGLRLIYFSYDVKMKEKGDIPEGYSVSREKKERFSLILESASTNQTSMYLCASSITGTLNSPLHFGNGTRLTVT.

The chain recombines TRBV7-6 with TRBJ2-2; D is tentatively TRBD1 or TRBD2 (5 bases each). Germline V gene data show CDR1 as SGHVS and CDR2 as FNYEAQ. The CDR3 sequence is 17 residues long. V was trimmed by 5 bases and J by 0 bases, leaving 16 bases between them. The CDR3 DNA reads as TGTGCCAGCAGCCCCCGTGCAGGGAGTTCGAACACCGGGGAGCTGTTTTTT. Its translation is CASSPRAGSSNTGELFF.

The chain carries TRBV15 and TRBJ1-5; the match to TRBD1 covers 8 bases. V was clipped by 0 bases and J by 1 base; unmatched bases: 5. This CDR3 spans 17 amino acids. Germline V lookup: CDR1 LNHNV, CDR2 YYDKDF (reference sequence). The CDR3 coding sequence is TGTGCCACCAGCAGAGATCCTAGGGACAGGAGCAATCAGCCCCAGCATTTT. It translates to CATSRDPRDRSNQPQHF.

The chain has TRBV7-2 and TRBJ2-2; tentatively, D is TRBD2 (7 bases). Per the germline V gene, CDR1 is SGHTA and CDR2 is FQGNSA. CDR3 length: 16 residues. V was clipped by 2 bases and J by 2 bases, with 12 bases between them. As DNA, the CDR3 is TGTGCCAGCAGCTTATCGGGGGGCTCCAACACCGGGGAGCTGTTTTTT. It translates to CASSLSGGSNTGELFF.

The chain is built from TRBV12-5 and TRBJ2-1; the D gene is possibly TRBD1 (7 bases). The CDR3 has 12 residues. From germline, CDR1 is LGHNT and CDR2 FRNRAP. Between the trimmed V and J ends, which lost 4 bases and 12 bases, there was a span of 13 bases. Here the CDR3 reads CASGSQGGMQFF. The DNA for the CDR3 is TGTGCTAGTGGTTCCCAGGGGGGAATGCAGTTCTTC.

V and J are TRBV7-2 and TRBJ2-7; the match to TRBD1 covers 7 bases. Germline V gene sequence: CDR1 SGHTA, CDR2 FQGNSA. The J segment lost 2 bases and the V segment lost 6 bases, leaving 7 bases of the junction unmatched. This CDR3 has 14 amino acids. CDR3 residues: CASSSTGFTYEQYF. The CDR3 DNA is TGTGCCAGCAGTTCGACAGGGTTCACCTACGAGCAGTACTTC.

The chain uses TRBV28 and TRBJ1-5, with 8 nucleotides matching TRBD1. Germline CDR1 MDHEN, CDR2 SYDVKM. With 2 bases clipped from V and 1 base from J, the junction kept 7 bases outside the gene matches. This CDR3 has 17 amino acids. The CDR3 here is CASSLERQGRSNQPQHF. The CDR3 coding sequence is TGTGCCAGCAGTTTAGAACGACAGGGGAGAAGCAATCAGCCCCAGCATTTT. Combining the CDR3 with reference TRBV28 and TRBJ1-5 gives the whole variable domain DVKVTQSSRYLVKRTGEKVFLECVQDMDHENMFWYRQDPGLGLRLIYFSYDVKMKEKGDIPEGYSVSREKKERFSLILESASTNQTSMYLCASSLERQGRSNQPQHFGDGTRLSIL.

V is TRBV9 and J is TRBJ2-3, with 15 bases identical to TRBD2. Unmatched junction bases numbered 6, after V lost 4 bases and J lost 0 bases. Per the germline V gene, CDR1 is SGDLS and CDR2 is YYNGEE. This CDR3 comprises 18 residues. The CDR3 is CASSPGTSGGLSTDTQYF. The CDR3 DNA reads as TGTGCCAGCAGCCCAGGGACTAGCGGGGGGCTAAGCACAGATACGCAGTATTTT.

The chain couples TRBV25-1 to TRBJ1-2; no clear D gene. The CDR3 has 11 amino acids. The V gene's germline CDR1 is MGHDK and CDR2 SYGVNS. V gave up 2 bases and J gave up 4 bases, with 2 bases separating them. CDR3 DNA sequence: TGTGCCAGCAGTGAAAGCTATGGCTACACCTTC. Its protein product is CASSESYGYTF.

The chain combines TRBV6-5 with TRBJ2-5; D might be TRBD2 (5 bases). Germline CDR1 is MNHEY and CDR2 is SVGAGI. The V and J ends lost 4 bases and 9 bases respectively, with 18 bases between them. The CDR3 is 14 residues long. The CDR3 protein is CASSSHSPVRAQYF. The CDR3 DNA reads TGTGCCAGCAGTTCGCACTCCCCCGTGCGGGCCCAGTACTTC.

This clone was seen a single time. Other DNA sequences within the sample encode an identical CDR3. The rearrangement joins TRBV6-6 to TRBJ2-3; D uncertain. Germline V lookup: CDR1 MNHNY, CDR2 SVGAGI (reference sequence). The CDR3 covers 12 residues. V dropped 2 bases and J dropped 4 bases, with 4 bases sitting between them. The CDR3 here is CASSYGPDTQYF. DNA for the CDR3: TGTGCCAGCAGTTACGGTCCAGATACGCAGTATTTT.

The chain couples TRBV7-6 to TRBJ2-2; the D is unclear. This CDR3 has 16 residues. The ends were cut back, 1 base at V and 0 bases at J, with 9 bases in the middle. Germline V gives CDR1 SGHVS, CDR2 FNYEAQ. Written as DNA, the CDR3 is TGTGCCAGCAGCTTAGAGGTCCAGGCGAACACCGGGGAGCTGTTTTTT. It codes for CASSLEVQANTGELFF. Full variable domain (outside the CDR3, taken from reference TRBV7-6 and TRBJ2-2): GAGVSQSPRYKVTKRGQDVALRCDPISGHVSLYWYRQALGQGPEFLTYFNYEAQQDKSGLPNDRFSAERPEGSISTLTIQRTEQRDSAMYRCASSLEVQANTGELFFGEGSRLTVL.

The chain combines TRBV5-8 with TRBJ2-7; the match to TRBD1 covers 7 bases. The V gene's germline CDR1 is SGHTS and CDR2 YDEGEE. Germline trimming cut 2 bases from V and 5 bases from J; bases unmatched to any gene: 4. The CDR3 contains 13 residues. CDR3 residues: CASSLFQGDEQYF. The CDR3 DNA reads as TGTGCCAGCAGCTTATTCCAGGGGGACGAGCAGTACTTC.

This chain connects TRBV19 to TRBJ2-5, with D unresolved. The CDR3 has 17 residues. Trimming took off 0 bases at V and 6 bases at J, with 20 bases between the two ends. CDR1 LNHDA and CDR2 SQIVND come from the germline V gene (reference sequence). The DNA for the CDR3 is TGTGCCAGTAGTATAGAATCACGTGGGCAGAATCGAAAGACCCAGTACTTC. Its translation: CASSIESRGQNRKTQYF.

The chain joins TRBV7-2 to TRBJ1-5, with 10 bases that match TRBD1. Germline-derived CDR1 and CDR2 are SGHTA and FQGNSA. The length of the CDR3 is 15 residues. With 4 bases clipped from V and 5 bases from J, the junction kept 5 bases outside the gene matches. The CDR3 sequence: CASSSGTGEYQPQHF. The DNA for the CDR3 is TGTGCCAGCAGCTCCGGGACAGGGGAATATCAGCCCCAGCATTTT.

This clone was seen only once. CDR3 loop: CASTPNKGASYNEQFF. In DNA form, the CDR3 reads TGTGCCAGCACGCCCAATAAAGGGGCATCCTACAATGAGCAGTTCTTC. The chain links TRBV7-6 to TRBJ2-1, with D possibly matching TRBD1 (5 bases). The germline V gene has CDR1 SGHVS and CDR2 FNYEAQ. Trimming removed 7 bases at V and 1 base at J, with 17 bases between. This CDR3 spans 16 amino acids.

The J gene is TRBJ2-1, the V gene TRBV25-1, with a weak D call TRBD1 (6 bases). V lost 3 bases and J lost 5, with 14 bases in between. This CDR3 is built from 15 residues. Germline CDR1 and CDR2: MGHDK and SYGVNS. The CDR3 reads CASSDWTENNNEQFF. The CDR3 bases are TGTGCCAGCAGTGATTGGACAGAGAACAACAATGAGCAGTTCTTC.

The genes are TRBV5-5 and TRBJ1-5, with unresolved D. V lost 0 bases and J lost 5, with 9 bases in between. The CDR3 is made up of 14 amino acids. Germline V gene sequence: CDR1 SGHKS, CDR2 YYEKEE (reference sequence). This CDR3 is CASSLAGGYQPQHF. The CDR3 DNA is TGTGCCAGCAGCTTGGCCGGCGGTTATCAGCCCCAGCATTTT.

The chain carries TRBV6-6 and TRBJ1-1; D unresolved. CDR3 length: 13 residues. V was clipped by 2 bases and J by 4 bases, with 8 bases between them. Per germline, CDR1 MNHNY and CDR2 SVGAGI (reference sequence). CDR3 loop: CASSYTTLTEAFF. The CDR3 DNA follows: TGTGCCAGCAGTTACACAACCCTCACTGAAGCTTTCTTT.